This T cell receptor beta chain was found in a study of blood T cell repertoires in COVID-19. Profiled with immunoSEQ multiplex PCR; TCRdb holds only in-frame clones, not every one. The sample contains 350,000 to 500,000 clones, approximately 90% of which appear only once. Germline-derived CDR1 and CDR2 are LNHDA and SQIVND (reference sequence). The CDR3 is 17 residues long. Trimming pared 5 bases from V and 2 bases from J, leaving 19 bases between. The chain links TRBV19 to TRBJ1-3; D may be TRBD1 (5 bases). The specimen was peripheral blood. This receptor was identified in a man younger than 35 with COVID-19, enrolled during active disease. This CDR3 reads CASSHQPQLRAGNTIYF. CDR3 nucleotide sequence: TGTGCCAGTAGTCATCAACCGCAACTCAGGGCTGGAAACACCATATATTTT.